Each of the 3 T cell receptor beta chains below was sequenced from the same sample in a study of blood T cell repertoires in COVID-19. The data were produced by immunoSEQ multiplex PCR, yet TCRdb's version contains in-frame clones alone and is incomplete. This table has fewer than 350,000 clones, roughly 91% appearing once. Sequenced input: PBMCs or T cells enriched from blood (not recorded which). These receptor sequences come from a woman aged 40 to 50 with acute COVID-19.

CDR3 amino acids: CASSEVTGYNEQFF. DNA for the CDR3: TGTGCCAGCAGCGAGGTGACAGGGTACAATGAGCAGTTCTTC. The rearrangement uses TRBV5-4 and TRBJ2-1; 7 nucleotides line up with TRBD1. V shed 4 bases and J 4 bases; nucleotides not matched to a gene: 5. The CDR3 runs to 14 residues. Germline loops: CDR1 SGHNT, CDR2 YYREEE (reference sequence).

The chain couples TRBV19 to TRBJ1-3; no clear D gene. With 3 bases removed from V and 2 bases from J, the gap between germline ends came to 14 bases. This CDR3 is built from 16 residues. CDR1 is LNHDA, CDR2 SQIVND, per germline (reference sequence). For the CDR3, the DNA is TGTGCCAGTAGTATGCGAGAACAGACCGCTGGAAACACCATATATTTT. This gives the protein CASSMREQTAGNTIYF.

This clone appeared a single time. The chain recombines TRBV4-1 with TRBJ2-1; perhaps TRBD2 as D (5 bases). Deletions cut 0 bases from V and 4 bases from J, with 16 bases between. The CDR3 length is 17 residues. Germline CDR1 and CDR2: MGHRA and YSYEKL. CDR3 sequence: CASSQDRLAGPYNEQFF. The CDR3 DNA reads TGCGCCAGCAGCCAAGATCGTCTAGCAGGTCCATACAATGAGCAGTTCTTC.